A selection of T cell receptor beta chains follows, all from one sample in a study of Graves' ophthalmopathy and Graves' hyperthyroidism. In TCRdb, the multiplex PCR reads were re-called with MiXCR into one record per CDR3 protein. This sample carries a few hundred thousand distinct CDR3 sequences, under 20% of them seen once, and the ten largest clones take 9% to 15%. The sample consisted of peripheral blood. The receptors derive from an adult man with Graves' ophthalmopathy. Both conserved end residues are part of each CDR3. A D gene is named only where the DNA matches it firmly. Size values are once, few and many counts, or a class for expanded clones, and some rows have none.

TRBV6-1,TRBD2,TRBJ2-7,.,TGTGCCAGCAGTCCACTCCTAGCGGGGGACGAGCAGTACTTC,CASSPLLAGDEQYF
TRBV6-2/TRBV6-3,.,TRBJ1-1,.,TGTGCCAGCACCAACGGGGGGGGCGTGAACACTGAAGCTTTCTTT,CASTNGGGVNTEAFF
TRBV5-4,TRBD1,TRBJ1-2,many,TGTGCCAGCAGCTTGGATGACAGGGTCTCGGGTAACTATGGCTACACCTTC,CASSLDDRVSGNYGYTF
TRBV6-5,.,TRBJ2-5,many,TGTGCCAGCAGTTACTCGGGTCAGCAAGAGACCCAGTACTTC,CASSYSGQQETQYF
TRBV7-9,.,TRBJ2-7,many,TGTGCCAGCAGCTTGGCCGGGAGAGGGGTCGAGCAGTACTTC,CASSLAGRGVEQYF
TRBV11-1,TRBD1,TRBJ1-2,many,TGTGCCAGCAGCAGATCCCACCGGACAGGGACCTATGGCTACACCTTC,CASSRSHRTGTYGYTF
TRBV6-5,.,TRBJ2-7,many,TGTGCCAGCAGTTACGCCCCCAGGCAGAACTACGAGCAGTACTTC,CASSYAPRQNYEQYF
TRBV6-1,TRBD1,TRBJ1-6,.,TGTGCCAGCAGTCCGATCTTTAATGACAGGGGTGCACCCCTCCACTTT,CASSPIFNDRGAPLHF
TRBV6-1,TRBD1,TRBJ1-6,few,TGTGCCAGCACGGGGACAGGGAGTTCACCCCTCCACTTT,CASTGTGSSPLHF
TRBV7-2,.,TRBJ2-7,many,TGTGCCAGCAGCTTAATGACAGTGAGCTCCTACGAGCAGTACTTC,CASSLMTVSSYEQYF
TRBV12-3/TRBV12-4,TRBD1,TRBJ2-5,many,TGTGCCAGCAGCCGTGGACAGGGGATCAACCAAGAGACCCAGTACTTC,CASSRGQGINQETQYF
TRBV2,.,TRBJ2-4,many,TGTGCCAGCAGTGAAGCCTTGGTGTCGGTAGCCAAAAACATTCAGTACTTC,CASSEALVSVAKNIQYF
TRBV6-2/TRBV6-3,.,TRBJ1-5,many,TGTGCCAGCAGCTCACTCGGGTTAACAAATCAGCCCCAGCATTTT,CASSSLGLTNQPQHF
TRBV20-1,.,TRBJ2-7,many,TGCAGTGCTAGAGAGGCGGGACTTTGGGAGCAGTACTTC,CSAREAGLWEQYF
TRBV5-1,.,TRBJ1-1,many,TGCGCCAGCAACAAAGGGACAAAGAACACTGAAGCTTTCTTT,CASNKGTKNTEAFF
TRBV5-1,.,TRBJ2-7,many,TGCGCCAGCAGCGTCATGGGCCTGGTGGGCTACGAGCAGTACTTC,CASSVMGLVGYEQYF
TRBV12-3/TRBV12-4,.,TRBJ1-2,few,TGTGCCAGCAGTTATGACAGGTCAGATGGCTACACCTTC,CASSYDRSDGYTF
TRBV10-1,TRBD2,TRBJ2-7,many,TGCGCCAGCAGTCCTAGCGGGAGTTATTACGAGCAGTACTTC,CASSPSGSYYEQYF
TRBV29-1,.,TRBJ1-1,many,TGCAGCGTTGCGAGGGGTAGAATGAACACTGAAGCTTTCTTT,CSVARGRMNTEAFF
TRBV6-1,.,TRBJ1-5,many,TGTGCCAGCAGTGATGTAAGCCGGGGGCGGAATCAGCCCCAGCATTTT,CASSDVSRGRNQPQHF
TRBV7-8,.,TRBJ2-7,many,TGTGCCAGCAGTTACCGGGACCGCTCCTACTACGAGCAGTACTTC,CASSYRDRSYYEQYF
TRBV15,TRBD1,TRBJ1-1,many,TGTGCCACCAGCAAGACAGGGCGGGACACTGAAGCTTTCTTT,CATSKTGRDTEAFF
TRBV11-1,.,TRBJ2-5,many,TGTGCCAGCAGCTTAGACCGAGACACGCAAGAGACCCAGTACTTC,CASSLDRDTQETQYF
TRBV6-5,.,TRBJ2-7,many,TGTGCCAGCAGTCTTAAGATTACCTACGAGCAGTACTTC,CASSLKITYEQYF
TRBV6-2/TRBV6-3,TRBD1,TRBJ1-5,many,TGTGCCAGCAGGGGGACAGGGTTTAGCAATCAGCCCCAGCATTTT,CASRGTGFSNQPQHF
TRBV5-1,.,TRBJ2-7,many,TGCGCCAGCAGCCTACGGATAGAACCCTCCTACGAGCAGTACTTC,CASSLRIEPSYEQYF
TRBV2,.,TRBJ2-7,many,TGTGCCAGCAGTGAACTTCTCCAGGGGTCGAGGGAGCAGTACTTC,CASSELLQGSREQYF
TRBV5-1,.,TRBJ1-5,many,TGCGCCAGCAGCTTGGACAGAGGGGCTTTCGATAGCAATCAGCCCCAGCATTTT,CASSLDRGAFDSNQPQHF
TRBV4-2,TRBD1,TRBJ1-2,few,TGTGCCAGCAGCCAAGGAACAGGGGGCGCGGGAACCCCTAACTATGGCTACACCTTC,CASSQGTGGAGTPNYGYTF
TRBV7-3,.,TRBJ1-1,many,TGTGCCAGCAGTACCGGGATTAACACTGAAGCTTTCTTT,CASSTGINTEAFF
TRBV6-1,.,TRBJ1-2,many,TGTGCCAGCAGTACAACTAACTATGGCTACACCTTC,CASSTTNYGYTF
TRBV5-1,TRBD1,TRBJ1-1,many,TGCGCCAGCAGGACAGGGGTACACATGAACACTGAAGCTTTCTTT,CASRTGVHMNTEAFF
TRBV19,.,TRBJ1-2,.,TGTGCCAGTAGTATCGGGACAACTAACTATGGCTACACCTTC,CASSIGTTNYGYTF
TRBV7-2,TRBD1,TRBJ2-7,many,TGTGCCAGCAGCGCGAAGTACCGGGACAGGGGATTTGGCGAGCAGTACTTC,CASSAKYRDRGFGEQYF
TRBV6-2/TRBV6-3,TRBD1,TRBJ1-1,many,TGTGCCAGCACCGACAGGGTTGGCACTGAAGCTTTCTTT,CASTDRVGTEAFF
TRBV29-1,TRBD2,TRBJ2-7,many,TGCAGCGACGGGACTAGCGGGAACCACGAGCAGTACTTC,CSDGTSGNHEQYF
TRBV7-3,.,TRBJ2-1,many,TGTGCCAGCAGCTTAATGTCCGGGGTAGAGAATGAGCAGTTCTTC,CASSLMSGVENEQFF
TRBV12-3/TRBV12-4,.,TRBJ1-1,.,TGTGCCAGCAGCAGAGGCGGCCCGCGGACAAGCACTGAAGCTTTCTTT,CASSRGGPRTSTEAFF
TRBV19,.,TRBJ1-5,many,TGTGCCAGTAGTACCTCAGGGAATAGCAATCAGCCCCAGCATTTT,CASSTSGNSNQPQHF
TRBV28,TRBD2,TRBJ2-5,many,TGTGCCAGCAGTCCCAAACTAGCGGGGGGGGAGACCCAGTACTTC,CASSPKLAGGETQYF
TRBV27,.,TRBJ2-7,many,TGTGCCAGCAGTTTTGCGGCTCTCACCTACGAGCAGTACTTC,CASSFAALTYEQYF
TRBV6-1,TRBD1,TRBJ2-7,many,TGTGCCAGCCTCCGGGGACAGGGAGGGGAGCAGTACTTC,CASLRGQGGEQYF
TRBV7-8,.,TRBJ2-7,many,TGTGCCAGCAGCGCGAGGGGTCAGGGGACCTACGAGCAGTACTTC,CASSARGQGTYEQYF
TRBV7-9,.,TRBJ2-7,many,TGTGCCAGCAGCTTAGTGGGGCGCGAGCAGTACTTC,CASSLVGREQYF
TRBV7-9,TRBD1,TRBJ2-7,many,TGTGCCAGCAGCTTATCGGACAGGCTCTCCTACGAGCAGTACTTC,CASSLSDRLSYEQYF
TRBV7-2,TRBD1,TRBJ2-7,many,TGTGCCAGCAGCTCCCGCCCCGGGACAGGGCCCTACGAGCAGTACTTC,CASSSRPGTGPYEQYF
TRBV30,TRBD1,TRBJ1-6,many,TGTGCCTGGAGGGACGGGACAGGGTCTTCCAGTTCACCCCTCCACTTT,CAWRDGTGSSSSPLHF
TRBV2,TRBD1,TRBJ1-1,many,TGTGCCAGCAGTGAAGAGGGGGCCGGGTTTCTCTTT,CASSEEGAGFLF
TRBV5-1,.,TRBJ2-2,many,TGCGCCAGCAGCTTGGGCAGACAGGCCGGGGAGCTGTTTTTT,CASSLGRQAGELFF
TRBV6-1,.,TRBJ2-7,.,TGTGCCAGCAGTCATCCGGGACGGGCCTACGAGCAGTACTTC,CASSHPGRAYEQYF
TRBV30,.,TRBJ1-6,many,TGTGCCTGGAGTGAGGGGTCTGATATTTCACCCCTCCACTTT,CAWSEGSDISPLHF
TRBV30,TRBD1,TRBJ1-1,many,TGTGCCTGGAGTCCGGGCAGGGGGCATGCTGAAGCTTTCTTT,CAWSPGRGHAEAFF
TRBV7-8,.,TRBJ2-7,.,TGTGCCAGCAGGGGCAGGGGACGCGAGCAGTACTTC,CASRGRGREQYF
TRBV28,.,TRBJ1-1,.,TGTGCCAGCAGTTTAACGAGGGGCATGAACACTGAAGCTTTCTTT,CASSLTRGMNTEAFF
TRBV6-2/TRBV6-3,TRBD1,TRBJ1-3,many,TGTGCCAGCACCGCGATGACAGGGTTGAACACCATATATTTT,CASTAMTGLNTIYF
TRBV11-1,TRBD1,TRBJ2-7,.,TGTGCCAGCAGCACTAGAACCGGGACAGGGTACCACGAGCAGTACTTC,CASSTRTGTGYHEQYF
TRBV19,TRBD1,TRBJ2-5,many,TGTGCCACCGAGAGAGGGGGCGCAAACCAAGAGACCCAGTACTTC,CATERGGANQETQYF
TRBV11-1,.,TRBJ2-2,many,TGTGCCAGCACAGTCAGCACGAACACCGGGGAGCTGTTTTTT,CASTVSTNTGELFF
TRBV27,.,TRBJ1-1,many,TGTGCCAGCAGTTTATTCTCTGGGGCCACTGAAGCTTTCTTT,CASSLFSGATEAFF
TRBV7-8,TRBD1,TRBJ1-2,many,TGTGCCAGCAGGGGGACAGGGGAAAACTATGGCTACACCTTC,CASRGTGENYGYTF